This T cell receptor (beta chain) derives from a study of T cells in Graves' hyperthyroidism and ophthalmopathy. Amplification of TCR beta CDR3 regions was performed using RNA transcripts as template. First-round RT-PCR of the TCR CDR3 relied on the HTBI primer set. One entry per CDR3 protein results from TCRdb running MiXCR on the multiplex PCR reads. This table has almost 600,000 distinct CDR3 sequences, approximately 44% appearing once. Sequenced input: peripheral blood or thyroid tissue (not recorded which). The sequence was obtained from a woman younger than 35 with Graves' hyperthyroidism.

Here the CDR3 reads CASSLVDTEQFF. Written as DNA, the CDR3 is TGTGCCAGCAGCTTAGTAGACACTGAGCAGTTCTTC. The V call is TRBV7-6, the J call TRBJ2-5; D is undetermined. The assigned J gene may be wrong: the sequence end matches TRBJ2-1 better. The germline V gene encodes CDR1 SGHVS and CDR2 FNYEAQ. The CDR3 sequence is 12 residues long.